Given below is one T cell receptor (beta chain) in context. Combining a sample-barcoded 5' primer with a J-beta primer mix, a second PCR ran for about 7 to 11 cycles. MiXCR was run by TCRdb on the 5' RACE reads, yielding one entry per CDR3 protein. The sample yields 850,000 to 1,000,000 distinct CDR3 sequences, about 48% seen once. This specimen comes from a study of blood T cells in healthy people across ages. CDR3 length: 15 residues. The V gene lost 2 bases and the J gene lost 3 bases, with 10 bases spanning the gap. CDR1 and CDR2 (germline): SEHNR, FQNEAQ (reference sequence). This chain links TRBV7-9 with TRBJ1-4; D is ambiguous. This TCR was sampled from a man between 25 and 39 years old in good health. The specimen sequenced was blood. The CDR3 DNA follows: TGTGCCAGCAGCTTACCTGTCACCCCTAATGAAAAACTGTTTTTT. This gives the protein CASSLPVTPNEKLFF.